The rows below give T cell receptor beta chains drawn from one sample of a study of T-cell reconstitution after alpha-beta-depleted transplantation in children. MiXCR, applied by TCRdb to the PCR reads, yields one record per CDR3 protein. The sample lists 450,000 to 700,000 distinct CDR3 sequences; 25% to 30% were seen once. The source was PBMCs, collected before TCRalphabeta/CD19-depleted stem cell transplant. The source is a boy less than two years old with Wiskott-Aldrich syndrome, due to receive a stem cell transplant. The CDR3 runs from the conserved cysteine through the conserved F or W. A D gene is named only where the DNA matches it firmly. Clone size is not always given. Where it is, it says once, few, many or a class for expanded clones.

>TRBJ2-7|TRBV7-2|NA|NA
CASSYRSRYEQYF
TGTGCCAGCAGCTATAGGAGTCGCTACGAGCAGTACTTC
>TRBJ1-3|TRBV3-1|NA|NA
CASSQRGSGNTIYF
TGTGCCAGCAGCCAGCGGGGTTCTGGAAACACCATATATTTT
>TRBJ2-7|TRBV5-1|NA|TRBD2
CASSFGGSGSYEQYF
TGCGCCAGCAGCTTCGGGGGTAGCGGGAGCTACGAGCAGTACTTC
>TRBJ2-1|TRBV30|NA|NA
CAWDQGLALGNEQFF
TGTGCCTGGGACCAGGGACTTGCACTTGGAAATGAGCAGTTCTTC
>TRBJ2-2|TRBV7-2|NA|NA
CASSSRRGRAGELFF
TGTGCCAGCAGCTCCCGTCGAGGTCGGGCCGGGGAGCTGTTTTTT
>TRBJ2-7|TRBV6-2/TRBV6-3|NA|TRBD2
CASTLRAGTRQPYEQYF
TGTGCCAGCACCCTCCGTGCCGGGACTAGGCAACCGTACGAGCAGTACTTC
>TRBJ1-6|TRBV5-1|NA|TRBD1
CASSWTGFGNHSPLHF
TGCGCCAGCAGCTGGACAGGGTTCGGAAATCATTCACCCCTCCACTTT
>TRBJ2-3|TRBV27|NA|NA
CASTLKSTDTQYF
TGTGCCAGCACCTTAAAAAGCACAGATACGCAGTATTTT
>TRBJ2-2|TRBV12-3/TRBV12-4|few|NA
CASSLEVGGPGGGELFF
TGTGCCAGCAGTTTAGAGGTCGGAGGGCCTGGGGGCGGGGAGCTGTTTTTT
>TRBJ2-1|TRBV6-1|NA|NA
CASIGERADYNEQFF
TGTGCCAGCATCGGGGAGAGGGCCGACTACAATGAGCAGTTCTTC
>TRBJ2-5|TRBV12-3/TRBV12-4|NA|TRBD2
CASRGLAGVGETQYF
TGTGCCAGCCGAGGACTAGCGGGAGTTGGAGAGACCCAGTACTTC
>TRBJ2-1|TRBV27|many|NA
CASSPGRFLDEQFF
TGTGCCAGCAGTCCGGGGCGCTTTTTGGATGAGCAGTTCTTC
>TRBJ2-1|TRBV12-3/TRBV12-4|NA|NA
CASTGRGMGNEQFF
TGTGCCAGCACCGGCCGGGGCATGGGGAATGAGCAGTTCTTC
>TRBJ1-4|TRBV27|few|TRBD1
CASSLVGQDNEKLFF
TGTGCCAGCAGTTTGGTGGGACAGGATAATGAAAAACTGTTTTTT
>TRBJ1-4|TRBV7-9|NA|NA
CASSLPRGADEKLFF
TGTGCCAGCAGTCTTCCGAGGGGGGCTGATGAAAAACTGTTTTTT
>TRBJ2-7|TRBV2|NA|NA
CASSDEGEQYF
TGTGCCAGCAGTGACGAGGGCGAGCAGTACTTC
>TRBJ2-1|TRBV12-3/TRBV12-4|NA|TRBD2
CASSFAGRHNEQFF
TGTGCCAGCAGTTTTGCCGGGAGGCACAATGAGCAGTTCTTC
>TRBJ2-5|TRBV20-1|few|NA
CSARDLAIQTQYF
TGCAGTGCTAGAGATCTGGCCATCCAGACCCAGTACTTC
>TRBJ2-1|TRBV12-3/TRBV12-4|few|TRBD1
CASSPDRDNEQFF
TGTGCCAGCAGCCCCGACAGGGACAATGAGCAGTTCTTC
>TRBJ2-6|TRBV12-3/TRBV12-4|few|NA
CASTGVSSGANGLTF
TGTGCCAGCACGGGTGTTAGCTCTGGGGCCAACGGCCTGACTTTC
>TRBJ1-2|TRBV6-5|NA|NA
CASSYSTTAGYGYTF
TGTGCCAGCAGTTACTCGACGACAGCCGGCTATGGCTACACCTTC
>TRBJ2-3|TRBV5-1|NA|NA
CASSLDRGGGTDTQYF
TGCGCCAGCAGCTTGGATAGGGGAGGAGGCACAGATACGCAGTATTTT
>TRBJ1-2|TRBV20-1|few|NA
CSARSGGPGGYTF
TGCAGTGCTCGGTCGGGCGGCCCCGGTGGCTACACCTTC
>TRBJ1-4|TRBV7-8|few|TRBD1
CASSLRTPGGSEKLFF
TGTGCCAGCAGCTTGAGGACCCCAGGGGGGAGCGAAAAACTGTTTTTT
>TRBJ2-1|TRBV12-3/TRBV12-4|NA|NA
CASRVDNEQFF
TGTGCCAGCAGGGTAGACAATGAGCAGTTCTTC
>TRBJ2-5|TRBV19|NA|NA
CASTGSARETQYF
TGTGCCAGTACGGGGTCTGCAAGGGAGACCCAGTACTTC
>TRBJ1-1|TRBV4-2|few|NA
CASSLETGARGTEAFF
TGTGCCAGCAGCCTAGAGACAGGAGCTCGGGGCACTGAAGCTTTCTTT
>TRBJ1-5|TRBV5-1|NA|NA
CASSWEGPQPQHF
TGCGCCAGCAGCTGGGAGGGGCCACAGCCCCAGCATTTT
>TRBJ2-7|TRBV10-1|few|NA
CASSSPRQADKQYF
TGCGCCAGCAGTTCCCCTCGACAGGCTGACAAGCAGTACTTC
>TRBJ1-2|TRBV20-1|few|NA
CSYDHRADYGYTF
TGCAGTTATGACCACAGGGCGGACTATGGCTACACCTTC
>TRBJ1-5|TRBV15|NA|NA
CATSSRQVINQPQHF
TGTGCCACCAGCAGCCGACAGGTTATCAATCAGCCCCAGCATTTT
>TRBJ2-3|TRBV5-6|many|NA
CASSPTRADTQYF
TGTGCCAGCAGCCCCACTAGGGCAGATACGCAGTATTTT
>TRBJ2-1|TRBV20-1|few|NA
CSARDPVAGAYNEQFF
TGCAGTGCTAGAGATCCCGTGGCAGGGGCCTACAATGAGCAGTTCTTC
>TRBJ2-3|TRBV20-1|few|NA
CSASGGGRTDTQYF
TGCAGTGCCTCGGGTGGCGGTAGGACAGATACGCAGTATTTT
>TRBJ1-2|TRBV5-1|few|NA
CASRTGGTDYGYTF
TGCGCCAGCCGCACCGGCGGCACGGACTATGGCTACACCTTC
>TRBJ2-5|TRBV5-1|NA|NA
CASSLDSAQETQYF
TGCGCCAGCAGCTTGGACAGTGCTCAAGAGACCCAGTACTTC
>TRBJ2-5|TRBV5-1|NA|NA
CASSRAGTPETQYF
TGCGCCAGCAGCAGAGCCGGGACCCCAGAGACCCAGTACTTC
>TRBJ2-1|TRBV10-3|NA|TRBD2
CAIRAGEGNEQFF
TGTGCCATACGAGCGGGAGAAGGGAATGAGCAGTTCTTC
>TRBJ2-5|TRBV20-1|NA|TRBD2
CSAYVAGYQETQYF
TGCAGTGCGTACGTAGCGGGTTACCAAGAGACCCAGTACTTC
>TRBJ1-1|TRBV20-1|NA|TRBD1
CSARHPDRGGAFF
TGCAGTGCTAGACATCCCGACAGGGGAGGAGCTTTCTTT
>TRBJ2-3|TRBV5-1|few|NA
CASSSVGVRGDTQYF
TGCGCCAGCAGCTCCGTCGGGGTTCGGGGAGATACGCAGTATTTT
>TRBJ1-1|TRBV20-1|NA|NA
CSAENRVGTEAFF
TGCAGTGCGGAAAACAGGGTAGGCACTGAAGCTTTCTTT
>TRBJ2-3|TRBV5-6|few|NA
CASSLGGISRNTQYF
TGTGCCAGCAGCCTGGGGGGCATTTCCAGGAATACGCAGTATTTT
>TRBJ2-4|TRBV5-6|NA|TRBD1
CASSLRRTGGIDIQYF
TGTGCCAGCAGCTTAAGACGGACAGGGGGCATTGACATTCAGTACTTC
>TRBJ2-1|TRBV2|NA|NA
CASNEGVWEQFF
TGTGCCAGCAACGAAGGGGTGTGGGAGCAGTTCTTC
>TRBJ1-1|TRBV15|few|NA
CATSRDRAGNTEAFF
TGTGCCACCAGCAGAGATCGGGCCGGGAACACTGAAGCTTTCTTT
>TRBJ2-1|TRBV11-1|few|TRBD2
CASSLDWLAGVGEQFF
TGTGCCAGCAGCTTAGATTGGCTAGCGGGAGTAGGTGAGCAGTTCTTC
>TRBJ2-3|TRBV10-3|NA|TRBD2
CAIRRLAVTDTQYF
TGTGCCATCAGGAGACTAGCGGTCACAGATACGCAGTATTTT
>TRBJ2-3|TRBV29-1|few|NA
CSARRGGTDTQYF
TGCAGCGCCAGGAGGGGGGGCACAGATACGCAGTATTTT
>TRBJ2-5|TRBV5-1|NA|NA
CASSLRPLAETQYF
TGCGCCAGCAGCTTGAGGCCCCTTGCTGAGACCCAGTACTTC
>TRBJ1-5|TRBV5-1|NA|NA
CASSLEAGQPQHF
TGCGCCAGCAGCTTGGAAGCAGGCCAGCCCCAGCATTTT
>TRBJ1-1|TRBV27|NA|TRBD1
CASRPTGVNTEAFF
TGTGCCAGCAGACCAACAGGGGTGAACACTGAAGCTTTCTTT